One and the same sample provided the 2 T cell receptor beta chains below, sequenced in a study of early T cells in non-severe SARS-CoV-2 infection. TCRdb passed the 5' RACE reads through MiXCR, listing each CDR3 protein once. Of some 23,000 distinct CDR3 sequences listed, 4.8% are singletons. Specimen: whole blood. Receptors were obtained from an adult who was a healthcare worker with PCR-confirmed SARS-CoV-2 infection or an uninfected control (not recorded which).

CDR3 nucleotides: TGTGCCAGCTCACCACGGGTCGGGACCCAGTACTTC. It is translated as CASSPRVGTQYF. J is TRBJ2-5 and V is TRBV18, with D hard to call. Germline V CDR1 and CDR2: KGHSH, LQKENI. This CDR3 region has 12 residues. V lost 1 base and J lost 7, with 7 bases in between.

This clonotype is labeled medium-sized (0.01 to 0.1%). This rearrangement joins TRBV18 to TRBJ2-1; no definite D call. Trimming removed 0 bases at V and 9 bases at J, with 6 bases between. The V gene's germline CDR1 is KGHSH and CDR2 LQKENI. The CDR3 has 12 amino acids. This CDR3 reads CASSPPISEQFF. DNA for the CDR3: TGTGCCAGCTCACCACCTATTAGTGAGCAGTTCTTC.